The 15 T cell receptor beta chains given below trace back to one sample, sequenced in a study of OX40 agonist ivuxolimab in advanced cancers. Profiling relied on immunoSEQ multiplex PCR, and the TCRdb table lists in-frame clones only, not all of them. This sample carries about 70,000 clones, about 82% of them seen once, and the ten largest clones take about 1.1%. Sample: CD4+ or CD8+ T cells sorted from blood, taken in a trial of the OX40 agonist ivuxolimab. The receptors shown here come from an adult with an advanced solid tumor such as melanoma, head and neck, liver or kidney cancer.

The chain employs TRBV7-8 and TRBJ2-3; 7 nucleotides match TRBD2. The ends lost 5 bases at V and 4 bases at J; junction bases unmatched: 18. The CDR3 totals 18 residues. Germline values: CDR1 SGHVS, CDR2 FQNEAQ. CDR3 in amino acids: CASSLRPPVGAGADTQYF. The CDR3 nucleotides are TGTGCCAGCAGCCTGAGACCCCCCGTAGGGGCGGGGGCAGATACGCAGTATTTT.

The V gene is TRBV5-1, the J gene TRBJ1-3, with 7 nucleotides matching TRBD1. CDR1 and CDR2 from the germline V gene are SGHRS and YFSETQ. The CDR3 sequence is 15 residues long. Germline trimming cut 7 bases from V and 0 bases from J; bases unmatched to any gene: 7. The CDR3 sequence is CASGQQGLSGNTIYF. The CDR3 DNA reads as TGCGCCAGCGGCCAACAGGGGCTCTCTGGAAACACCATATATTTT.

This clone was found once. This chain links TRBV4-2 with TRBJ2-7; TRBD1 or TRBD2 may be the D gene (5 bases each). Trimming pared 1 base from V and 2 bases from J, leaving 9 bases between. From germline, CDR1 is LGHNA and CDR2 YNFKEQ. There are 14 residues in the CDR3. The CDR3 sequence: CASSQGEGTYEQYF. CDR3 DNA: TGTGCCAGCAGCCAAGGAGAGGGGACCTACGAGCAGTACTTC.

The chain links TRBV19 to TRBJ1-4; a possible D gene is TRBD1 (6 bases). CDR1 is LNHDA, CDR2 SQIVND, per germline (reference sequence). V was shortened by 7 bases and J by 8 bases, with 20 bases between the two germline ends. This CDR3 is 15 amino acids long. The DNA of the CDR3 is TGTGCCAGTACCGCAAACAGGGAGTGGAGAGAAAAACTGTTTTTT. Translating it yields CASTANREWREKLFF.

Remarks on this clone: Sequence at one end of the junction differs from germline and may be a read error. The chain has TRBV2 and TRBJ1-6, with TRBD1 as a possible D gene (5 bases). Germline CDR1 SNHLY, CDR2 FYNNEI. There are 15 residues in the CDR3. The chain's CDR3 is CASREGWQGGSPLHF. In nucleotides, the CDR3 is TGTGCCAGCAGGGAAGGGTGGCAGGGAGGTTCACCCCTCCACTTT.

The V gene is TRBV5-1, the J gene TRBJ2-7, with 9 bases fitting TRBD1. There are 13 residues in the CDR3. J gave up 5 bases and V 7 bases, and 7 bases lay outside the gene matches. Germline V lookup: CDR1 SGHRS, CDR2 YFSETQ. The CDR3 here is CASYQDRGNEQYF. The CDR3 coding sequence is TGCGCCAGCTACCAGGACAGGGGAAACGAGCAGTACTTC.

The V gene is TRBV7-9, the J gene TRBJ2-5, with D tentatively TRBD2 (6 bases). V was shortened by 2 bases and J by 1 base, with 17 bases between the two germline ends. There are 17 residues in the CDR3. CDR1 is SEHNR and CDR2 is FQNEAQ in the germline V gene (reference sequence). CDR3 nucleotide sequence: TGTGCCAGCAGCTTAATCGGCAGGGAGGCCTTCCAAGAGACCCAGTACTTC. Its translation: CASSLIGREAFQETQYF.

The chain combines TRBV28 with TRBJ1-4; TRBD1 agrees at 8 bases. V trimming: 4 bases; J trimming: 5 bases; junction bases outside the gene matches: 6. CDR3 length: 15 residues. The germline V gene encodes CDR1 MDHEN and CDR2 SYDVKM. CDR3: CASSSTGTGNEKLFF. CDR3 DNA sequence: TGTGCCAGCAGTTCAACCGGGACAGGAAATGAAAAACTGTTTTTT.

V and J are TRBV5-4 and TRBJ2-4; no definite D call. The germline CDR1 and CDR2 sequences are SGHNT and YYREEE (reference sequence). The CDR3 is 16 residues long. Trimming removed 4 bases at V and 0 bases at J, with 14 bases between. CDR3 in DNA: TGTGCCAGCAGCGCTGACGGAACTAAAGCCAAAAACATTCAGTACTTC. This codes for CASSADGTKAKNIQYF.

The V gene is TRBV5-1, the J gene TRBJ2-1, with 11 bases fitting TRBD2. There are 16 residues in the CDR3. Germline V gives CDR1 SGHRS, CDR2 YFSETQ. The V segment lost 3 bases and the J segment 7 bases; nucleotides outside the gene matches: 9. The CDR3 loop is CASSSSVSGGANEQFF. In nucleotides, the CDR3 is TGCGCCAGCAGCTCCAGCGTTAGCGGGGGGGCGAATGAGCAGTTCTTC.

This clone was counted ten times or more. Sequence at one end of the junction differs from germline and may be a read error. The V call is TRBV7-9, the J call TRBJ2-6; D remains ambiguous. The germline V gene encodes CDR1 SEHNR and CDR2 FQNEAQ (reference sequence). This CDR3 is 16 amino acids long. DNA for the CDR3: TGTGCCAGCAGCTTCCCAACGGGCTCTGGAGCCAACGTCCTGACTTTC. Translated, it gives CASSFPTGSGANVLTF.

The chain is built from TRBV5-1 and TRBJ2-7; TRBD1 matches at 7 bases. Per germline, CDR1 SGHRS and CDR2 YFSETQ. The trim removed 1 base at V and 5 bases at J, leaving 3 bases unmatched. The CDR3 is made up of 13 amino acids. For the CDR3, the DNA is TGCGCCAGCAGCTTGTCCGACAGGGACGAGCAGTACTTC. It specifies CASSLSDRDEQYF. Full variable domain (outside the CDR3, taken from reference TRBV5-1 and TRBJ2-7): KAGVTQTPRYLIKTRGQQVTLSCSPISGHRSVSWYQQTPGQGLQFLFEYFSETQRNKGNFPGRFSGRQFSNSRSEMNVSTLELGDSALYLCASSLSDRDEQYFGPGTRLTVT.

The chain is built from TRBV27 and TRBJ2-3, with D possibly matching TRBD2 (5 bases). The V end was cut by 1 base, the J end by 0 bases, with 8 bases between. The germline gives CDR1 MNHEY, CDR2 SMNVEV (reference sequence). There are 15 residues in the CDR3. In nucleotides, the CDR3 is TGTGCCAGCAGTTTATTCACGGGGAGCACAGATACGCAGTATTTT. It encodes CASSLFTGSTDTQYF.

V and J are TRBV5-4 and TRBJ1-3; no clear D. Germline V gene lookup returns CDR1 SGHNT and CDR2 YYREEE (reference sequence). This CDR3 spans 16 amino acids. The ends were cut back, 4 bases at V and 0 bases at J, with 14 bases in the middle. CDR3 loop: CASSHGPQSSGNTIYF. The CDR3 nucleotides read TGTGCCAGCAGCCACGGGCCCCAGTCCTCTGGAAACACCATATATTTT. The full variable domain, its missing parts supplied by reference TRBV5-4 and TRBJ1-3, is ETGVTQSPTHLIKTRGQQVTLRCSSQSGHNTVSWYQQALGQGPQFIFQYYREEENGRGNFPPRFSGLQFPNYSSELNVNALELDDSALYLCASSHGPQSSGNTIYFGEGSWLTVV.

This clone was recorded once. This chain uses TRBV15 with TRBJ2-7; D gene ambiguous. Germline CDR1 LNHNV, CDR2 YYDKDF (reference sequence). The ends were cut back, 3 bases at V and 5 bases at J, with 8 bases in the middle. The CDR3 extends over 12 amino acids. The CDR3 is CATSRALDEQYF. The CDR3 DNA reads as TGTGCCACCAGCAGGGCTCTGGACGAGCAGTACTTC.